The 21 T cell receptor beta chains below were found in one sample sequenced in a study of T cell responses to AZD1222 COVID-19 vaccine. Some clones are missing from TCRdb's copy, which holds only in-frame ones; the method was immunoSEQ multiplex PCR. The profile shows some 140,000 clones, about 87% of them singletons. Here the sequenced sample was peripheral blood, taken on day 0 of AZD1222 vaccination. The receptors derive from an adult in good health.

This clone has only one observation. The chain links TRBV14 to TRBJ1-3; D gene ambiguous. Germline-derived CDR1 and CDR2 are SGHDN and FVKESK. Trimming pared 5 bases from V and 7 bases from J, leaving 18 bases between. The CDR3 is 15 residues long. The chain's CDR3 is CASSVLGSGRNTIYF. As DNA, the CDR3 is TGTGCCAGCAGCGTGCTGGGGTCCGGTCGGAACACCATATATTTT.

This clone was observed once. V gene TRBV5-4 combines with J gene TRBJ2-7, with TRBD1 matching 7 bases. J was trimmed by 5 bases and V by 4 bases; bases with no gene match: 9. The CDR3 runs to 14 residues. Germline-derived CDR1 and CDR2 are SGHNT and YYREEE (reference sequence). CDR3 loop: CASSSTTGNHEQYF. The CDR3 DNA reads TGTGCCAGCAGCAGCACGACAGGGAACCACGAGCAGTACTTC.

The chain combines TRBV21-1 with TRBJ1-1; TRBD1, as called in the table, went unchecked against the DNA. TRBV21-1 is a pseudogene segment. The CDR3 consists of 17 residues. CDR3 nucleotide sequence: TGTGCCAGCAGCAAAAATCTATGGGGCGCCCCGAACACTGAAGCTTTCTTT. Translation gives CASSKNLWGAPNTEAFF.

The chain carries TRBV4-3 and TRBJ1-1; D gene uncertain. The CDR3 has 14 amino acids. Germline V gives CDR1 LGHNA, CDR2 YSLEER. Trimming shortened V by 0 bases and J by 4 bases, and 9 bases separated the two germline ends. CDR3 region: CASSQEERVTEAFF. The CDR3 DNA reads TGCGCCAGCAGCCAAGAAGAGCGGGTCACTGAAGCTTTCTTT.

CDR3 bases: TGTGCCAGCAGCCCGGGACAGGGGAACACTGAAGCTTTCTTT. As protein: CASSPGQGNTEAFF. The chain is built from TRBV11-3 and TRBJ1-1, with TRBD1 matching over 9 bases. Germline CDR1 SGHNT, CDR2 YENEEA. The V and J ends lost 5 bases and 1 base, in that order; junction bases with no gene match: 2. The CDR3 sequence is 14 residues long.

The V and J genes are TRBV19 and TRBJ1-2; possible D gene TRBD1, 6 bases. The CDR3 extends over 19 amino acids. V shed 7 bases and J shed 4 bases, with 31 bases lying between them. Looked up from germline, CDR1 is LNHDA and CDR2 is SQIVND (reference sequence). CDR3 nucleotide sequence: TGTGCCAGTATCCCTGGGGGCCATGGGGGACTGCCCACCCGCTATGGCTACACCTTC. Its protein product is CASIPGGHGGLPTRYGYTF.

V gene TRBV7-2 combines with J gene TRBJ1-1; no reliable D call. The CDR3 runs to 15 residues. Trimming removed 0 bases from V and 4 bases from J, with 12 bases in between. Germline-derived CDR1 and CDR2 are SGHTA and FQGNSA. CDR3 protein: CASSLARGKGTEAFF. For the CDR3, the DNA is TGTGCCAGCAGCTTAGCTCGGGGAAAGGGCACTGAAGCTTTCTTT.

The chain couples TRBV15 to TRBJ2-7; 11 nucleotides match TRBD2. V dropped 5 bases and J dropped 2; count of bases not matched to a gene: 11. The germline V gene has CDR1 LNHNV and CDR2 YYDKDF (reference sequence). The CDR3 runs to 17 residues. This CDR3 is CATSGRTSGHSTYEQYF. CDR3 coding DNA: TGTGCCACCAGCGGCAGGACTAGCGGGCATAGCACCTACGAGCAGTACTTC.

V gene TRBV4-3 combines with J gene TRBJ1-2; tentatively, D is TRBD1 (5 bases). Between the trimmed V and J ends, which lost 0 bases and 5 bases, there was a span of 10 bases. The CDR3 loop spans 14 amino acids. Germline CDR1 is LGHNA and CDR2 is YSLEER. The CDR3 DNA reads TGCGCCAGCAGCCAAGAGGGGACCGCATATGGCTACACCTTC. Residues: CASSQEGTAYGYTF.

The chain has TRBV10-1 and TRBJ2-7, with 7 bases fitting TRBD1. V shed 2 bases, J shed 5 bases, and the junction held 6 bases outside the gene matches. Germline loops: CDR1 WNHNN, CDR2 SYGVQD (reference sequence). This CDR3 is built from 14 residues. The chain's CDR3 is CASSETGVVHEQYF. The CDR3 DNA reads TGCGCCAGCAGTGAGACAGGGGTGGTCCACGAGCAGTACTTC.

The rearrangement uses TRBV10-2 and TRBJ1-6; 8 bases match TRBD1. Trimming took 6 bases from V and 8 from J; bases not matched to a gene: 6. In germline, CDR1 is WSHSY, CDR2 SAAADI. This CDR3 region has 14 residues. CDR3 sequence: CASRTGAADSPLHF. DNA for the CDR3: TGCGCCAGCAGGACAGGGGCAGCGGATTCACCCCTCCACTTT.

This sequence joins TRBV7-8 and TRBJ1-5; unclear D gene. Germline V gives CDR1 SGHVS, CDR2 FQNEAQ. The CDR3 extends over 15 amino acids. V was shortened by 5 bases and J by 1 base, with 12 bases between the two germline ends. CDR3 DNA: TGTGCCAGCAGCCCCAGTGCGGGCAGCAATCAGCCCCAGCATTTT. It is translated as CASSPSAGSNQPQHF.

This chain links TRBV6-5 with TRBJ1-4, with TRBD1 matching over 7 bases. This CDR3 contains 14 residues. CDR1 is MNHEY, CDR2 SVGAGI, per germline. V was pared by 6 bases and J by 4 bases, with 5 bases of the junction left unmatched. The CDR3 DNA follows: TGTGCCAGCAGAAGACAGGGTCTTAATGAAAAACTGTTTTTT. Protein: CASRRQGLNEKLFF.

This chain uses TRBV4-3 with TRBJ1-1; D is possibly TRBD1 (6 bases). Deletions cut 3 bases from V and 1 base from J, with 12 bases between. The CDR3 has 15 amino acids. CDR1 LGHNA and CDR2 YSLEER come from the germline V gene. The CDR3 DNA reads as TGCGCCAGCAGCCAGGAACAGGGAAGGAACACTGAAGCTTTCTTT. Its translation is CASSQEQGRNTEAFF.

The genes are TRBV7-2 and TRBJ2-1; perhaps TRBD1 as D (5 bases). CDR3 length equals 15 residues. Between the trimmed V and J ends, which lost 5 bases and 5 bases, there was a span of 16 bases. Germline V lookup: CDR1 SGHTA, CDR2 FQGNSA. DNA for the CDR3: TGTGCCAGCAGCCCGGATATACAGGTTAACAATGAGCAGTTCTTC. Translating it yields CASSPDIQVNNEQFF.

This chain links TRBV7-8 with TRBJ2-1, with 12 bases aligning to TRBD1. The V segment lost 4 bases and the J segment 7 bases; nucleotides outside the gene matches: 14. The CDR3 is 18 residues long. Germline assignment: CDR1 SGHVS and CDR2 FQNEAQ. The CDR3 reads CASSSRITGTGGKNEQFF. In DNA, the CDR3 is TGTGCCAGCAGCTCCCGAATCACCGGGACAGGGGGCAAGAATGAGCAGTTCTTC.

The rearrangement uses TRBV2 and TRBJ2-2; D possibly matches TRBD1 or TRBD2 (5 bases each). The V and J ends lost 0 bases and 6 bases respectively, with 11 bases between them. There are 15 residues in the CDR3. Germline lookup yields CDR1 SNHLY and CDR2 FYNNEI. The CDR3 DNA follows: TGTGCCAGCAGTGAAGCCGGGGCCGGGTCCGGGGAGCTGTTTTTT. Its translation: CASSEAGAGSGELFF.

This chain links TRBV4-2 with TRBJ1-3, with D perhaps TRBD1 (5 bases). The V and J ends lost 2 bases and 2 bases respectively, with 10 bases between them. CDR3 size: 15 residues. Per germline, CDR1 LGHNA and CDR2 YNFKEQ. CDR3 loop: CASSQRQGAGNTIYF. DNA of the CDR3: TGTGCCAGCAGCCAAAGGCAGGGCGCTGGAAACACCATATATTTT.

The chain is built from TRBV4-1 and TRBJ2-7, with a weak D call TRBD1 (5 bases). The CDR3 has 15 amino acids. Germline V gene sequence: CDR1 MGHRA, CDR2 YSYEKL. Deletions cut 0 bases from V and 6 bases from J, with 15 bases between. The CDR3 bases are TGCGCCAGCAGCCAAGATAGTAGCTGGGGCGGCGAGCAGTACTTC. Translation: CASSQDSSWGGEQYF.

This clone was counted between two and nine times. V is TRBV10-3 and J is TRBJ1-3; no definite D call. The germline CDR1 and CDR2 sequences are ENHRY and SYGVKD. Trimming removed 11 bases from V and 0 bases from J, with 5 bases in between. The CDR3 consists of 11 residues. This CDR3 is CAVDSGNTIYF. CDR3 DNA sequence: TGTGCCGTTGACTCTGGAAACACCATATATTTT.

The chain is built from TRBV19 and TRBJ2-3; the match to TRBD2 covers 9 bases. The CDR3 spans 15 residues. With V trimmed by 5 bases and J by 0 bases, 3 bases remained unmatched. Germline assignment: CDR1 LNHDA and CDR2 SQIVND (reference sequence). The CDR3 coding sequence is TGTGCCAGTAGTTCTCTAGCGGGGAGCACAGATACGCAGTATTTT. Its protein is CASSSLAGSTDTQYF.